The clone carrying this T cell receptor (beta chain) was observed a few times. Antigen specificity is unknown. This sample is drawn from a study of T cell repertoires in cytomegalovirus infection. Study observations and caveats: Clonotypes of TCR beta that were HLA-C-restricted and CMV-specific dominated the ex vivo response.

CDR3 length: 13 amino acids. Trimming took 5 bases from V and 4 from J, leaving 10 bases between them. Germline V lookup: CDR1 SGHNT, CDR2 YENEEA. TCRdb redid the calling of the reads with MiXCR, one entry per CDR3 protein. This sample yields hundreds of thousands of distinct CDR3 sequences, of which around 18% are seen a single time; around 10% belongs to the top ten. The material sequenced was PBMCs. The receptor's source is a human donor in good health (CMV status not recorded). Some clones in this sample may be carry-over from other donors' samples. The chain recombines TRBV11-3 with TRBJ2-3; D call uncertain. The chain's CDR3 is CASSPRRSDTQYF. As DNA, the CDR3 is TGTGCCAGCAGCCCCCGGCGTTCAGATACGCAGTATTTT.